The 18 T cell receptor beta chains reported below all come from one sample, sequenced in a study of T cell repertoires in cytomegalovirus infection. TCRdb used MiXCR to reprocess the reads, holding one entry per CDR3 protein. The data show some 440,000 distinct CDR3 sequences, with under 40% seen just once and around 13% held by the top ten. Input material: PBMCs. These receptors were taken from a human donor in good health (CMV status not recorded). Some clones in this sample may be carry-over from other donors' samples.

Concerning this clonotype: An end of the junction does not agree with germline; a read error may underlie this. The chain joins TRBV27 to TRBJ1-5; D uncertain. The CDR3 loop spans 15 amino acids. Germline V gene lookup returns CDR1 MNHEY and CDR2 SMNVEV (reference sequence). The CDR3 loop reads CDSSLSGEGNQPQHF. The DNA for the CDR3 is TGTGACAGCAGTTTATCTGGGGAGGGCAATCAGCCCCAGCATTTT.

This clonotype was recorded many times. The genes are TRBV7-2 and TRBJ2-7; 7 bases agree with TRBD1. The CDR3 loop spans 15 amino acids. V dropped 5 bases and J dropped 1; count of bases not matched to a gene: 8. Germline CDR1 SGHTA, CDR2 FQGNSA. CDR3 sequence reads: CASSLSGTVSYEQYF. CDR3 DNA: TGTGCCAGCAGCCTTTCCGGGACAGTATCCTACGAGCAGTACTTC.

The chain is built from TRBV6-5 and TRBJ2-7; 7 bases match TRBD1. The V and J ends lost 2 bases and 6 bases, in that order; junction bases with no gene match: 10. CDR1 is MNHEY and CDR2 is SVGAGI in the germline V gene. There are 15 residues in the CDR3. Written as DNA, the CDR3 is TGTGCCAGCAGTTACGACCAGGGGGAACTAGGCGAGCAGTACTTC. Encoded protein: CASSYDQGELGEQYF.

The sample holds a few counts of this clonotype. This rearrangement joins TRBV11-2 to TRBJ1-3; 8 nucleotides align to TRBD1. CDR1 SGHAT and CDR2 FQNNGV come from the germline V gene. The CDR3 consists of 18 residues. The V segment lost 4 bases and the J segment 2 bases; nucleotides outside the gene matches: 13. In DNA, the CDR3 is TGTGCCAGCAGCTCGAACGTTCTGGACAGGGTAGCTGGAAACACCATATATTTT. This gives the protein CASSSNVLDRVAGNTIYF.

This clonotype was counted between two and nine times. The chain recombines TRBV6-5 with TRBJ2-2; TRBD1 aligns across 8 bases. CDR1 and CDR2 (germline): MNHEY, SVGAGI. The V and J ends lost 5 bases and 2 bases, in that order; junction bases with no gene match: 13. This CDR3 spans 18 amino acids. CDR3 protein: CASSLRSGTGRNTGELFF. DNA of the CDR3: TGTGCCAGCAGTCTACGCTCCGGGACAGGCCGCAACACCGGGGAGCTGTTTTTT.

The chain recombines TRBV30 with TRBJ1-1; possible D gene TRBD1, 5 bases. Germline values: CDR1 GTSNPN, CDR2 SVGIG (reference sequence). CDR3 length: 14 residues. Trimming cost V 8 bases and J 4 bases, with 20 bases left between them. In nucleotides, the CDR3 is TGTGCCGGCTCCGGGGGGTTTCGGGGCACTGAAGCTTTCTTT. Translation: CAGSGGFRGTEAFF.

With respect to this clonotype: A read error is possible here, since a much larger clone lies one base away. The chain couples TRBV7-2 to TRBJ2-2; maybe TRBD2 (5 bases). Germline loops: CDR1 SGHTA, CDR2 FQGNSA. This CDR3 contains 13 residues. The chain's CDR3 is CSSSQAVTGELFF. The CDR3 nucleotides are TGTTCCAGCAGCCAAGCGGTTACCGGGGAGCTGTTTTTT.

In this sample, this clonotype turned up a few times. V is TRBV5-4 and J is TRBJ2-3; 7 nucleotides line up with TRBD1. The CDR3 is made up of 15 amino acids. CDR1 SGHNT and CDR2 YYREEE come from the germline V gene (reference sequence). Germline trimming cut 5 bases from V and 3 bases from J; bases unmatched to any gene: 9. The CDR3 sequence is CASRAGTDSTDTQYF. In DNA, the CDR3 is TGTGCCAGCAGAGCCGGGACAGACTCAACAGATACGCAGTATTTT. Supplemented by reference TRBV5-4 and TRBJ2-3, the full variable domain reads ETGVTQSPTHLIKTRGQQVTLRCSSQSGHNTVSWYQQALGQGPQFIFQYYREEENGRGNFPPRFSGLQFPNYSSELNVNALELDDSALYLCASRAGTDSTDTQYFGPGTRLTVL.

On this clonotype: No conserved phenylalanine or tryptophan ends this CDR3, so it is likely a read error. The chain carries TRBV28 and TRBJ1-2; D possibly corresponds to TRBD1 (5 bases). Germline V gives CDR1 MDHEN, CDR2 SYDVKM. The CDR3 is made up of 15 amino acids. Trimming shortened V by 4 bases and J by 8 bases, and 20 bases separated the two germline ends. For the CDR3, the DNA is TGTGCCAGCAGTTCGCCGGCCGGGACCCGACCGGGCTACACCTTA. Residues: CASSSPAGTRPGYTL.

This clonotype was seen only a few times. V and J are TRBV7-6 and TRBJ2-1; no clear D. CDR1 is SGHVS and CDR2 is FNYEAQ in the germline V gene. Trimming took 5 bases from V and 5 from J, leaving 13 bases between them. This CDR3 is 14 amino acids long. The CDR3 sequence is CASSPSPGDNEQFF. The CDR3 DNA sequence: TGTGCCAGCAGCCCGTCACCGGGTGACAATGAGCAGTTCTTC.

This clonotype was seen only a few times. This chain joins TRBV7-2 and TRBJ2-4, with a weak D call TRBD1 (6 bases). Germline CDR1 and CDR2: SGHTA and FQGNSA. This CDR3 comprises 15 residues. Trimming pared 5 bases from V and 0 bases from J, leaving 11 bases between. The CDR3 spells CASSAQGLAKNIQYF. CDR3 bases: TGTGCCAGCAGCGCTCAGGGGTTAGCCAAAAACATTCAGTACTTC.

In this sample, this clonotype turned up many times. The genes are TRBV7-2 and TRBJ2-5, with D uncertain. The CDR3 sequence is 15 residues long. Trimming shortened V by 5 bases and J by 1 base, and 14 bases separated the two germline ends. CDR1 is SGHTA and CDR2 is FQGNSA in the germline V gene. DNA for the CDR3: TGTGCCAGCAGCGCACAAAACTCCCGCCAAGAGACCCAGTACTTC. Translated, it gives CASSAQNSRQETQYF. The complete variable domain, with remaining parts taken from reference TRBV7-2 and TRBJ2-5, reads GAGVSQSPSNKVTEKGKDVELRCDPISGHTALYWYRQSLGQGLEFLIYFQGNSAPDKSGLPSDRFSAERTGGSVSTLTIQRTQQEDSAVYLCASSAQNSRQETQYFGPGTRLLVL.

This clonotype was counted ten times or more. The V gene is TRBV5-6, the J gene TRBJ2-1; D ambiguous. This CDR3 spans 11 amino acids. V was pared by 1 base and J by 6 bases, with 2 bases between. CDR1 is SGHDT and CDR2 is YYEEEE in the germline V gene. Here the CDR3 reads CASSLINEQFF. Here the CDR3 DNA reads TGTGCCAGCAGCTTGATCAATGAGCAGTTCTTC.

The chain uses TRBV6-2 or TRBV6-3 and TRBJ1-4, with unresolved D. V gave up 7 bases and J gave up 8 bases, with 14 bases separating them. Germline assignment: CDR1 MNHEY and CDR2 SVGEGT. The CDR3 is 13 amino acids. CDR3 bases: TGTGCCAGCAACAAGGATGGCGACGAAAAACTGTTTTTT. Protein: CASNKDGDEKLFF.

This clonotype was detected a few times. The V and J genes are TRBV29-1 and TRBJ1-1; D is ambiguous. V was clipped by 5 bases and J by 5 bases, with 12 bases between them. The CDR3 has 12 amino acids. Germline lookup yields CDR1 SQVTM and CDR2 ANQGSEA. CDR3 sequence: CSVSGVETEAFF. The DNA of the CDR3 is TGCAGCGTTTCTGGGGTTGAAACTGAAGCTTTCTTT.

This clonotype showed up many times. CDR3 coding DNA: TGTGCCAGCAGCTTAGCGCAGGGGTCGAGCACTGAAGCTTTCTTT. Protein sequence: CASSLAQGSSTEAFF. The chain carries TRBV11-2 and TRBJ1-1, with D perhaps matching TRBD1 (6 bases). Looked up from germline, CDR1 is SGHAT and CDR2 is FQNNGV. This CDR3 comprises 15 residues. Trimming stripped 1 base from V and 4 bases from J, with 13 bases between.

This chain joins TRBV6-2 or TRBV6-3 and TRBJ2-5, with D unclear. The germline V and J ends were trimmed by 5 bases and 3 bases, with 16 bases remaining between them. This CDR3 has 15 residues. CDR1 and CDR2 (germline): MNHEY, SVGEGT. The CDR3 DNA reads as TGTGCCAGCAGTCTAGGAAGACACAACAAAGAGACCCAGTACTTC. Translated: CASSLGRHNKETQYF.

In its sample, this clonotype was seen a few times. The J gene is TRBJ2-2, the V gene TRBV11-3; D is possibly TRBD1 (5 bases). CDR3 size: 13 residues. In germline, CDR1 is SGHNT, CDR2 YENEEA. Trimming left V 8 bases short and J 1 base short, with 8 bases between. The CDR3 reads CASCDRNTGELFF. The CDR3 DNA follows: TGTGCCAGCTGTGACAGGAACACCGGGGAGCTGTTTTTT.